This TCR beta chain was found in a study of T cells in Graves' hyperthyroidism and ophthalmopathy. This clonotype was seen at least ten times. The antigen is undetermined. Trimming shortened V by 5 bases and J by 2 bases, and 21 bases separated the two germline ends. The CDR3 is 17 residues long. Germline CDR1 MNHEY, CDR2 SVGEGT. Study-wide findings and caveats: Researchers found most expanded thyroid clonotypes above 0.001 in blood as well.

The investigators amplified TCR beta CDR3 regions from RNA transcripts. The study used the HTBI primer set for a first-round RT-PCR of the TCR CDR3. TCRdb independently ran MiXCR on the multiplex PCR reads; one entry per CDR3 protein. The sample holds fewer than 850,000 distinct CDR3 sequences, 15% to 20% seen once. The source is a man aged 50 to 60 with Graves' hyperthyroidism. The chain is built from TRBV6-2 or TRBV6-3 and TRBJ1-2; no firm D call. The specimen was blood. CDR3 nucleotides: TGTGCCAGCAGTCACCTCTTCATCGAGGAGGTAAACTATGGCTACACCTTC. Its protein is CASSHLFIEEVNYGYTF.